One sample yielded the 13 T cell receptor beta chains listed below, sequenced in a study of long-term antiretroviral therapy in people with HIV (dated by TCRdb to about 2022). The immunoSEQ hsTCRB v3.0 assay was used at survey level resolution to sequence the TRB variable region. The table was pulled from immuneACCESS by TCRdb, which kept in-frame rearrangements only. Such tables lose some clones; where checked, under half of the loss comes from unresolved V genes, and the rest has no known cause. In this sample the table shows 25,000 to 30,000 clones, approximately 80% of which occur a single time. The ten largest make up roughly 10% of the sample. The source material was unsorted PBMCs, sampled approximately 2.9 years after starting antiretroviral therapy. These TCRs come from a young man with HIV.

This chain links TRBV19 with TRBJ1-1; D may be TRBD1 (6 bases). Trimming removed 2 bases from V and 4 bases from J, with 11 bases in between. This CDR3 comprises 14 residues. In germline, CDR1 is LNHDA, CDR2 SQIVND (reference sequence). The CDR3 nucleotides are TGTGCCAGTAGTATAAGGGGGGGCATCACTGAAGCTTTCTTT. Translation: CASSIRGGITEAFF.

This CDR3 reads CSVVKGYGYTF. CDR3 nucleotides: TGCAGCGTTGTAAAGGGTTATGGCTACACCTTC. The V call is TRBV29-1, the J call TRBJ1-2; unclear D gene. V lost 4 bases and J lost 5, with 8 bases in between. CDR1 is SQVTM, CDR2 ANQGSEA, per germline. This CDR3 region has 11 residues.

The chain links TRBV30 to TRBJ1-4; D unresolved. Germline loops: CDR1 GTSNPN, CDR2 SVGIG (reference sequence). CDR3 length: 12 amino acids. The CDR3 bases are TGTGGGGTGGGAACAACTAATGAAAAACTGTTTTTT. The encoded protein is CGVGTTNEKLFF.

The CDR3 bases are TGTGCCAGCACTTTCCTTGGGACAGGTGCCTATGGCTACACCTTC. Amino acids: CASTFLGTGAYGYTF. The J gene is TRBJ1-2, the V gene TRBV28, with 8 bases fitting TRBD1. After removal of 7 bases from V and 4 bases from J, the junction contained 11 bases not matched to a gene. CDR1 is MDHEN and CDR2 is SYDVKM in the germline V gene. The CDR3 has 15 amino acids.

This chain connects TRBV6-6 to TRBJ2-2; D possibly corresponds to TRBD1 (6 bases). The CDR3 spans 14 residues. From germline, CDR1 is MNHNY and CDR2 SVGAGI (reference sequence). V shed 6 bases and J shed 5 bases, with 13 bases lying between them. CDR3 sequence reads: CASSQDRNTGELFF. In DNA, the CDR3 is TGTGCCAGCAGCCAAGACAGGAATACCGGGGAGCTGTTTTTT.

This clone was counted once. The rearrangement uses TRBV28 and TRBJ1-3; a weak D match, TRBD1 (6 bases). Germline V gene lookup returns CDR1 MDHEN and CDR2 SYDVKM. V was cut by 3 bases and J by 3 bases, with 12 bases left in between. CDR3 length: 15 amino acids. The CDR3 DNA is TGTGCCAGCAGTTTGGGGGGGCGTATTGGAAACACCATATATTTT. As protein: CASSLGGRIGNTIYF.

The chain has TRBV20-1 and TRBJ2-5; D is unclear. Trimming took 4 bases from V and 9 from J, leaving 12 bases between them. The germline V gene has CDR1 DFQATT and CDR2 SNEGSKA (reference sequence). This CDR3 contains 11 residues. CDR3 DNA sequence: TGCAGTGCTATCCTAAACTTGGCCCAGTACTTC. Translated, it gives CSAILNLAQYF.

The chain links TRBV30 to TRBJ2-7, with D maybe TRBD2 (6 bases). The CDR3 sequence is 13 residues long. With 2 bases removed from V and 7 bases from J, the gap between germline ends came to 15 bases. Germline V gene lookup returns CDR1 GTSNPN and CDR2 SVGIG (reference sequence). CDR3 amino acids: CAWSPGLTGEQYF. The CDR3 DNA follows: TGTGCCTGGAGTCCCGGACTAACGGGGGAGCAGTACTTC.

CDR3 sequence (DNA): TGCGCCAGCAGCCTCATAGCGGGGGGGCCTTTGGATGAGCAGTTCTTC. Translation: CASSLIAGGPLDEQFF. This chain joins TRBV5-1 and TRBJ2-1; 11 nucleotides match TRBD2. The V segment lost 4 bases and the J segment 8 bases; nucleotides outside the gene matches: 11. From germline, CDR1 is SGHRS and CDR2 YFSETQ. CDR3 size: 16 residues.

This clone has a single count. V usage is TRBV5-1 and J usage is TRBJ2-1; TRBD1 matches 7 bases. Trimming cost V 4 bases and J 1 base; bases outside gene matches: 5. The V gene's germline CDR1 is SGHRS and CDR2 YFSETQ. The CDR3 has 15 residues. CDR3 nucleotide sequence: TGCGCCAGCAGCCGAGACAGGGTGTCCTACAATGAGCAGTTCTTC. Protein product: CASSRDRVSYNEQFF.

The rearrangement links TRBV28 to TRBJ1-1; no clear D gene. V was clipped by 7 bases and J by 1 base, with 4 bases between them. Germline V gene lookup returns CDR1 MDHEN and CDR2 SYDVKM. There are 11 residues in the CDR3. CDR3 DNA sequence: TGTGCCAGCAAAGAGAACACTGAAGCTTTCTTT. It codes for CASKENTEAFF. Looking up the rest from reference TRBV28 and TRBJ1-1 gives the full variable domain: DVKVTQSSRYLVKRTGEKVFLECVQDMDHENMFWYRQDPGLGLRLIYFSYDVKMKEKGDIPEGYSVSREKKERFSLILESASTNQTSMYLCASKENTEAFFGQGTRLTVV.

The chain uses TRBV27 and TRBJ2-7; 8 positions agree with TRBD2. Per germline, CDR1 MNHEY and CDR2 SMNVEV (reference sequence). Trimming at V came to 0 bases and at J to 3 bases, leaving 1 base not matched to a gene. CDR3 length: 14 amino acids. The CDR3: CASSLSSGDYEQYF. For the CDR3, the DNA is TGTGCCAGCAGTTTATCTAGCGGGGACTACGAGCAGTACTTC.

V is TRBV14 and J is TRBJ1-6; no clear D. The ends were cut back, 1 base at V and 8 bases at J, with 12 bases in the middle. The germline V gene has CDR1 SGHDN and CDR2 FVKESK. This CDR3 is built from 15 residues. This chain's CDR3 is CASSQVVGWDSPLHF. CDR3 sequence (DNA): TGTGCCAGCAGCCAAGTCGTAGGTTGGGATTCACCCCTCCACTTT.